This T cell receptor beta chain was found in a study of T cells after posttransplantation cyclophosphamide. The CDR3 has 15 amino acids. Trimming took 5 bases from V and 5 from J; bases not matched to a gene: 10. The germline V gene has CDR1 MGHDK and CDR2 SYGVNS. The protocol was immunoSEQ multiplex PCR, while the TCRdb copy is restricted to in-frame clones and leaves out a portion. The data contain tens of thousands of clones, just under 95% of them singletons. The sequenced material came from PBMCs. The chain uses TRBV25-1 and TRBJ2-5; 8 bases are shared with TRBD1. The receptor comes from a woman younger than 45 in good health and a related stem cell transplant donor. The CDR3 loop is CASSRIGQGAETQYF. Written as DNA, the CDR3 is TGTGCCAGCAGTCGAATTGGACAGGGTGCGGAGACCCAGTACTTC.